This T cell receptor beta chain stems from a study of beta chain features in type 1 diabetes. On the study more broadly: The patient and healthy donor groups were comparable for age, gender and cell yields. Study-wide findings and caveats: The VDJ junctions of type 1 diabetes patients carried fewer insertions and more deletions. A closer apparent resemblance between naive, central memory and Treg TCRB repertoires was seen in patients than in healthy donors. PCR might favor shorter templates, equally in patients and controls. Type 1 diabetes patients had TCRB CDR3s that were shorter (moderately but significantly so) in all four CD4+ subsets.

The investigators reverse transcribed all of the isolated RNA, so they sequenced expressed TCRB transcripts. Method: immunoSEQ multiplex PCR; TCRdb's copy keeps in-frame clones and lacks some. The sample has roughly 250,000 clones, roughly 22% seen once. A few counts support this clone. The antigen is unknown. The CDR3 length is 13 residues. Germline V CDR1 and CDR2: SQVTM, ANQGSEA. The V and J ends lost 8 bases and 2 bases, in that order; junction bases with no gene match: 6. This sequence originates from a woman between 40 and 55 years old with type 1 diabetes. Sequenced sample: naive CD4+ T cells from blood. The chain has TRBV29-1 and TRBJ1-3; 7 nucleotides agree with TRBD1. For the CDR3, the DNA is TGCAGCTCGTCCGACAGGGCTGGAAACACCATATATTTT. Translating it yields CSSSDRAGNTIYF.